This T cell receptor (beta chain) was obtained from a study of breast tumors, draining lymph nodes, adjacent tissues. Study-level results: Tumor and nontumor repertoires were significantly more similar in luminal-like than in basal-like breast cancer. Compared with lymph nodes, tumors were less diverse; compared with nontumor tissue, more. Findings are consistent with lymph node origin and intratumoral expansion of most tumor T cells. Tumor T cell lymph node origin was a supported hypothesis, not proven.

With regard to this clonotype: Its antigen is as yet unknown.

TCRdb recomputed calls from the multiplex PCR reads with MiXCR, one row per CDR3 protein. The sample lists 20,000 to 25,000 distinct CDR3 sequences, approximately 60% seen once, with 15% to 20% in the top ten. The V and J ends lost 4 bases and 5 bases respectively, with 15 bases between them. Germline CDR1 SNHLY, CDR2 FYNNEI. This CDR3 region has 14 residues. The clonotype originates from a female donor with breast cancer. Some clones in this sample may be carry-over from other donors' samples. This sequence joins TRBV2 and TRBJ2-7; a possible D gene is TRBD2 (6 bases). The source material was tumor-adjacent breast tissue. The CDR3 bases are TGTGCCAGCAGTGGAGGAGCCCCGGGGGACGAGCAGTACTTC. Protein product: CASSGGAPGDEQYF. Full variable domain (outside the CDR3, taken from reference TRBV2 and TRBJ2-7): EPEVTQTPSHQVTQMGQEVILRCVPISNHLYFYWYRQILGQKVEFLVSFYNNEISEKSEIFDDQFSVERPDGSNFTLKIRSTKLEDSAMYFCASSGGAPGDEQYFGPGTRLTVT.